Shown below are 27 T cell receptor beta chains from a single sample sequenced in a study of blood T cells in healthy people across ages. Using a J-beta primer mix together with a sample-barcoded 5' primer, a second PCR was run for roughly 6 to 12 cycles. One entry per CDR3 protein, called by TCRdb with MiXCR from the 5' RACE reads. The data contain over 1.5 million distinct CDR3 sequences, 49% of them singletons. Sample: blood. The source of these receptors is a middle-aged woman in good health.

This chain links TRBV5-1 with TRBJ2-5; TRBD2 is a possible D gene (6 bases). The CDR3 spans 15 residues. The V gene lost 4 bases and the J gene lost 5 bases, with 18 bases spanning the gap. The germline V gene encodes CDR1 SGHRS and CDR2 YFSETQ. CDR3 protein: CASSRTGGRGETQYF. For the CDR3, the DNA is TGCGCCAGCAGCAGGACCGGGGGACGTGGGGAGACCCAGTACTTC. The full variable domain, its missing parts supplied by reference TRBV5-1 and TRBJ2-5, is KAGVTQTPRYLIKTRGQQVTLSCSPISGHRSVSWYQQTPGQGLQFLFEYFSETQRNKGNFPGRFSGRQFSNSRSEMNVSTLELGDSALYLCASSRTGGRGETQYFGPGTRLLVL.

The chain joins TRBV28 to TRBJ2-3; D uncertain. Per germline, CDR1 MDHEN and CDR2 SYDVKM. With 4 bases removed from V and 6 bases from J, the gap between germline ends came to 8 bases. This CDR3 is 12 amino acids long. CDR3 residues: CASSSMVDTQYF. The CDR3 DNA follows: TGTGCCAGCAGTTCGATGGTGGATACGCAGTATTTT. Complete variable domain (other parts from reference TRBV28 and TRBJ2-3): DVKVTQSSRYLVKRTGEKVFLECVQDMDHENMFWYRQDPGLGLRLIYFSYDVKMKEKGDIPEGYSVSREKKERFSLILESASTNQTSMYLCASSSMVDTQYFGPGTRLTVL.

This clonotype was observed once. The chain joins TRBV20-1 to TRBJ2-3; tentatively, D is TRBD2 (5 bases). Germline values: CDR1 DFQATT, CDR2 SNEGSKA (reference sequence). This CDR3 is 12 amino acids long. V lost 2 bases, J lost 5 bases, and 8 bases lay in between. CDR3 sequence reads: CSARFGGDTQYF. CDR3 sequence (DNA): TGCAGTGCTAGATTCGGAGGAGATACGCAGTATTTT.

V and J are TRBV4-2 and TRBJ2-3, with 8 bases identical to TRBD2. Germline V lookup: CDR1 LGHNA, CDR2 YNFKEQ. The V segment lost 0 bases and the J segment 1 base; nucleotides outside the gene matches: 3. CDR3 size: 16 residues. This chain's CDR3 is CASSQESGSGTDTQYF. Written as DNA, the CDR3 is TGTGCCAGCAGCCAAGAAAGCGGGAGTGGCACAGATACGCAGTATTTT.

This clonotype has just a few counts. The chain joins TRBV10-3 to TRBJ1-2; D is ambiguous. The CDR3 sequence is 13 residues long. V dropped 7 bases and J dropped 2 bases, with 11 bases sitting between them. Germline V CDR1 and CDR2: ENHRY, SYGVKD. The CDR3 DNA reads TGTGCCATCACGGACGGGATAAACTATGGCTACACCTTC. Its translation: CAITDGINYGYTF.

The chain employs TRBV20-1 and TRBJ2-7; 8 bases are a match to TRBD2. The germline V gene encodes CDR1 DFQATT and CDR2 SNEGSKA (reference sequence). CDR3 size: 18 residues. J gave up 7 bases and V 3 bases, and 23 bases lay outside the gene matches. The CDR3 region has the DNA TGCAGTGCTAGCCTCCCCGGGGGTCGGGGGGGATCCTACAATGAGCAGTACTTC. This sequence encodes CSASLPGGRGGSYNEQYF.

The chain recombines TRBV29-1 with TRBJ2-7; D unresolved. The J call could be wrong; TRBJ2-5 is a better fit for the DNA end. This CDR3 comprises 12 residues. Per germline, CDR1 SQVTM and CDR2 ANQGSEA. The CDR3 protein is CSHTGARETQYF. The CDR3, as DNA: TGCAGCCACACCGGCGCGAGGGAGACCCAGTACTTC.

The chain combines TRBV3-1 with TRBJ2-3; 8 nucleotides line up with TRBD1. The CDR3 is 14 residues long. Germline V gene lookup returns CDR1 LGHDT and CDR2 YNNKEL (reference sequence). V lost 3 bases, J lost 7 bases, and 6 bases stayed unmatched. This CDR3 reads CASSHSTGANTQYF. In DNA, the CDR3 is TGTGCCAGCAGCCACTCGACAGGGGCAAATACGCAGTATTTT.

The table lists this clonotype with a few counts. The rearrangement joins TRBV7-2 to TRBJ2-1, with a tentative D call TRBD1 (6 bases). CDR1 SGHTA and CDR2 FQGNSA come from the germline V gene. V lost 5 bases, J lost 13 bases, and 12 bases lay in between. This CDR3 contains 11 residues. The CDR3 spells CASSTTGYQFF. The CDR3 coding sequence is TGTGCCAGCAGCACCACAGGGTACCAGTTCTTC.

The rearrangement links TRBV7-2 to TRBJ1-2, with 7 bases aligning to TRBD1. CDR3 length: 14 amino acids. Germline CDR1 and CDR2: SGHTA and FQGNSA. With V trimmed by 5 bases and J by 8 bases, 11 bases remained unmatched. This chain's CDR3 is CASSRDRAVEGYTF. In DNA, the CDR3 is TGTGCCAGCAGCAGAGACAGGGCAGTCGAGGGCTACACCTTC.

This clonotype was seen a few times. The CDR3 DNA follows: TGTGCCAGCTCAGGTTCAGCGGGGGAAGATACGCAGTATTTT. Translating gives CASSGSAGEDTQYF. This rearrangement joins TRBV18 to TRBJ2-3, with TRBD2 matching 8 bases. J lost 5 bases, V lost 5 bases, and 6 bases had no gene match. Germline CDR1 is KGHSH and CDR2 is LQKENI. The CDR3 contains 14 residues.

In its sample, this clonotype was seen a few times. The CDR3 bases are TGCGCCAGCAGCCAAGATTTCTCGCGGGGGGCCACAGATACGCAGTATTTT. This sequence encodes CASSQDFSRGATDTQYF. The chain carries TRBV4-1 and TRBJ2-3; TRBD2 aligns across 8 bases. The germline V gene has CDR1 MGHRA and CDR2 YSYEKL. This CDR3 has 17 amino acids. The trim removed 0 bases at V and 2 bases at J, leaving 7 bases unmatched.

The chain joins TRBV11-1 to TRBJ2-5, with D perhaps matching TRBD1 or TRBD2 (5 bases each). The CDR3 sequence is 15 residues long. V was shortened by 5 bases and J by 1 base, with 14 bases between the two germline ends. Per the germline V gene, CDR1 is SGHAT and CDR2 is FQDESV (reference sequence). The chain's CDR3 is CASSPGTEFQETQYF. In DNA, the CDR3 is TGTGCCAGCAGCCCCGGGACGGAGTTCCAAGAGACCCAGTACTTC.

V gene TRBV12-3 or TRBV12-4 combines with J gene TRBJ1-1; D is unresolved. V was cut by 7 bases and J by 1 base, with 13 bases left in between. This CDR3 is built from 14 residues. The CDR3 loop is CASILGAGNTEAFF. CDR3 DNA sequence: TGTGCCAGCATCCTCGGTGCGGGGAACACTGAAGCTTTCTTT.

V usage is TRBV4-2 and J usage is TRBJ1-6; no clear D gene. CDR1 and CDR2 (germline): LGHNA, YNFKEQ. V was clipped by 3 bases and J by 0 bases, with 9 bases between them. This CDR3 comprises 16 residues. The DNA of the CDR3 is TGTGCCAGCAGCCATGGGGAAGGCTCCTATAATTCACCCCTCCACTTT. Translating gives CASSHGEGSYNSPLHF.

This clonotype has more than one count but fewer than ten. This chain links TRBV7-9 with TRBJ2-5; D is undetermined. This CDR3 comprises 11 residues. Germline CDR1 is SEHNR and CDR2 is FQNEAQ (reference sequence). Trimming took 4 bases from V and 8 from J, leaving 8 bases between them. For the CDR3, the DNA is TGTGCCAGCAGCTCTTGGCCCACCCAGTACTTC. Residues: CASSSWPTQYF.

This sequence joins TRBV6-5 and TRBJ2-3; 14 bases map to TRBD2. This CDR3 is 16 amino acids long. V dropped 4 bases and J dropped 2; count of bases not matched to a gene: 2. Germline V gives CDR1 MNHEY, CDR2 SVGAGI. The DNA for the CDR3 is TGTGCCAGCAGTTGGGGACTAGCGGGAGCCACAGATACGCAGTATTTT. Translating it yields CASSWGLAGATDTQYF.

This clonotype came up once. V gene TRBV20-1 combines with J gene TRBJ2-7; no definite D call. V dropped 2 bases and J dropped 10 bases, with 21 bases sitting between them. CDR3 length equals 14 residues. Germline CDR1 is DFQATT and CDR2 is SNEGSKA (reference sequence). The CDR3: CSARRSSAYSTQYF. CDR3 in DNA: TGCAGTGCTAGAAGGTCTTCTGCATATTCAACCCAGTACTTC.

This CDR3 reads CASSKETSGGRGETQYF. CDR3 sequence (DNA): TGTGCCAGCAGTAAGGAGACTAGCGGAGGGAGAGGGGAGACCCAGTACTTC. The rearrangement joins TRBV6-2 or TRBV6-3 to TRBJ2-5, with TRBD2 identical over 9 bases. V lost 5 bases to trimming and J lost 5 bases; unmatched junction nucleotides: 15. Looked up from germline, CDR1 is MNHEY and CDR2 is SVGEGT. This CDR3 has 17 amino acids.

The gene calls are TRBV28 and TRBJ1-5; possible D gene TRBD1, 6 bases. This CDR3 has 15 amino acids. Germline V gene data show CDR1 as MDHEN and CDR2 as SYDVKM. Trimming stripped 9 bases from V and 4 bases from J, with 19 bases between. CDR3 region: CASTPQGPANQPQHF. CDR3 DNA: TGTGCCAGTACCCCTCAGGGGCCTGCTAATCAGCCCCAGCATTTT.

This clonotype has just a few counts. The chain joins TRBV12-3 or TRBV12-4 to TRBJ2-1; D is ambiguous. This CDR3 comprises 17 residues. V was clipped by 6 bases and J by 7 bases, with 25 bases between them. CDR3 bases: TGTGCCAGCAGGCCTAGACCTCGGATGAGTTACCCGAATGAGCAGTTCTTC. Translation: CASRPRPRMSYPNEQFF.

In this sample, this clonotype turned up a few times. The CDR3 reads CASTVGGGYTF. CDR3 in DNA: TGTGCCAGCACTGTCGGGGGAGGCTACACCTTC. The chain is built from TRBV12-3 or TRBV12-4 and TRBJ1-2; weak D call: TRBD1 (5 bases). Trimming left V 7 bases short and J 8 bases short, with 11 bases between. This CDR3 has 11 amino acids.

V gene TRBV7-2 combines with J gene TRBJ1-2; 7 bases line up with TRBD1. The CDR3 contains 14 residues. The ends lost 6 bases at V and 5 bases at J; junction bases unmatched: 9. Per germline, CDR1 SGHTA and CDR2 FQGNSA. The CDR3 coding sequence is TGTGCCAGCAGAGGCCGGGACAGCAATTATGGCTACACCTTC. Translation: CASRGRDSNYGYTF.

Here the CDR3 DNA reads TGCGCCAGCAGCTTGTGGGCACAGGGAAACGGCTATGGCTACACCTTC. This codes for CASSLWAQGNGYGYTF. The J gene is TRBJ1-2, the V gene TRBV5-1; the D gene is possibly TRBD1 (6 bases). This CDR3 is built from 16 residues. The germline CDR1 and CDR2 sequences are SGHRS and YFSETQ. V lost 1 base and J 4 bases, leaving 17 bases between the germline ends. Filled out from reference TRBV5-1 and TRBJ1-2, the complete variable domain reads KAGVTQTPRYLIKTRGQQVTLSCSPISGHRSVSWYQQTPGQGLQFLFEYFSETQRNKGNFPGRFSGRQFSNSRSEMNVSTLELGDSALYLCASSLWAQGNGYGYTFGSGTRLTVV.

The chain combines TRBV15 with TRBJ1-2; 10 positions agree with TRBD1. Germline-derived CDR1 and CDR2 are LNHNV and YYDKDF (reference sequence). The J segment lost 4 bases and the V segment lost 1 base, leaving 3 bases of the junction unmatched. CDR3 length equals 15 residues. In nucleotides, the CDR3 is TGTGCCACCAGCAGAGTAGGACAGGGGGGCTATGGCTACACCTTC. Its protein product is CATSRVGQGGYGYTF.

This rearrangement joins TRBV3-1 to TRBJ2-4; TRBD1 matches at 7 bases. V lost 2 bases and J lost 1; bases outside the gene matches: 14. The germline gives CDR1 LGHDT, CDR2 YNNKEL (reference sequence). This CDR3 is 19 amino acids long. The CDR3 loop reads CASSQTMLDRSAAKNIQYF. The CDR3 DNA reads as TGTGCCAGCAGCCAAACCATGCTGGACAGGTCCGCGGCCAAAAACATTCAGTACTTC.

This clonotype was seen just once. One end of the junction varies from germline; a read error may be responsible. The chain joins TRBV6-6 to TRBJ2-1; D call uncertain. Germline CDR1 is MNHNY and CDR2 is SVGAGI (reference sequence). This CDR3 comprises 15 residues. CDR3 sequence: CASGYSQAYLWEQFF. CDR3 sequence (DNA): TGTGCCAGCGGTTACAGCCAGGCCTACCTATGGGAGCAGTTCTTC.